This T cell receptor (beta chain) emerged from a study of blood T cell repertoires in COVID-19. Profiled with immunoSEQ multiplex PCR; TCRdb holds only in-frame clones, not every one. The sample lists about 250,000 clones; roughly 91% were seen once. Participant ages covered about 18 to 95 years across about 22 US areas. Losses at the gene ends were 8 bases for V and 12 bases for J; bases not matched to a gene: 11. The CDR3 is 14 amino acids. Germline assignment: CDR1 MNHEY and CDR2 SVGAGI. This sequence originates from a man in his forties or fifties who had recovered from COVID-19. Sequencing input: PBMCs or T cells enriched from blood (not recorded which). The rearrangement links TRBV6-5 to TRBJ2-1; TRBD2 matches at 12 bases. In DNA form, the CDR3 reads TGTGCCAGCTCCACTAGCGGGAGGTGGAGCGTGCAGTTCTTC. It specifies CASSTSGRWSVQFF.